The 23 T cell receptor beta chains listed next were all sequenced from one sample in a study of OX40 agonist ivuxolimab in advanced cancers. This table comes from immunoSEQ multiplex PCR, and its TCRdb copy is limited to in-frame clones, with some not included. The sample has fewer than 85,000 clones; approximately 89% are singletons. The sample consisted of CD4+ or CD8+ T cells sorted from blood, taken in a trial of the OX40 agonist ivuxolimab. The receptors shown here come from an adult with an advanced solid tumor such as melanoma, head and neck, liver or kidney cancer.

Concerning this clone: Other nucleotide sequences in the sample specify the same CDR3. The chain has TRBV11-2 and TRBJ1-2, with 10 bases aligning to TRBD1. CDR1 is SGHAT, CDR2 FQNNGV, per germline. This CDR3 has 15 residues. V gave up 5 bases and J gave up 0 bases; unmatched junction bases: 3. CDR3 sequence: CASSRGQGANYGYTF. CDR3 bases: TGTGCCAGCAGCCGAGGACAGGGGGCTAACTATGGCTACACCTTC.

The chain couples TRBV6-5 to TRBJ2-2, with a possible D match to TRBD1 (6 bases). CDR1 and CDR2 from the germline V gene are MNHEY and SVGAGI. The CDR3 totals 15 residues. Trimming shortened V by 4 bases and J by 4 bases, and 13 bases separated the two germline ends. The CDR3 sequence is CASSFSGHGTGELFF. Written as DNA, the CDR3 is TGTGCCAGCAGTTTTTCGGGACATGGCACCGGGGAGCTGTTTTTT.

The chain employs TRBV28 and TRBJ1-5; possible D gene TRBD1, 6 bases. This CDR3 contains 14 residues. CDR1 is MDHEN and CDR2 is SYDVKM in the germline V gene. Trimming shortened V by 6 bases and J by 7 bases, and 16 bases separated the two germline ends. The CDR3 spells CASSPGVRGQPQHF. The CDR3 DNA reads as TGTGCCAGCAGCCCAGGGGTCCGGGGGCAGCCCCAGCATTTT.

DNA for the CDR3: TGTGCCAGCAGTTCCTGGGACAGGGGAGGTTATGGCTACACCTTC. Its protein product is CASSSWDRGGYGYTF. The gene calls are TRBV27 and TRBJ1-2; TRBD1 aligns across 10 bases. Trimming took 4 bases from V and 5 from J; bases not matched to a gene: 7. The CDR3 spans 15 residues. Germline V gene sequence: CDR1 MNHEY, CDR2 SMNVEV (reference sequence).

DNA of the CDR3: TGTGCCTGGAGTGCACAGGGAATCGACGAGCAGTACTTC. Protein sequence: CAWSAQGIDEQYF. V usage is TRBV30 and J usage is TRBJ2-7; TRBD1 might be the D (6 bases). The CDR3 consists of 13 residues. V was shortened by 1 base and J by 5 bases, with 12 bases between the two germline ends. The germline V gene encodes CDR1 GTSNPN and CDR2 SVGIG (reference sequence). The variable domain in full, with the rest retrieved from reference TRBV30 and TRBJ2-7, is SQTIHQWPATLVQPVGSPLSLECTVEGTSNPNLYWYRQAAGRGLQLLFYSVGIGQISSEVPQNLSASRPQDRQFILSSKKLLLSDSGFYLCAWSAQGIDEQYFGPGTRLTVT.

In DNA form, the CDR3 reads TGCGCCAGCAGCTTGGAGGGAACCACCGCCAAAGCTTTCTTT. Encoded protein: CASSLEGTTAKAFF. This chain links TRBV5-1 with TRBJ1-1; D gene uncertain. Germline V gives CDR1 SGHRS, CDR2 YFSETQ. Trimming removed 0 bases from V and 9 bases from J, with 15 bases in between. The CDR3 is 14 residues long. Complete variable domain (other parts from reference TRBV5-1 and TRBJ1-1): KAGVTQTPRYLIKTRGQQVTLSCSPISGHRSVSWYQQTPGQGLQFLFEYFSETQRNKGNFPGRFSGRQFSNSRSEMNVSTLELGDSALYLCASSLEGTTAKAFFGQGTRLTVV.

The J gene is TRBJ2-5, the V gene TRBV5-1; D is perhaps TRBD2 (5 bases). Trimming stripped 0 bases from V and 0 bases from J, with 9 bases between. Germline values: CDR1 SGHRS, CDR2 YFSETQ. The CDR3 length is 15 residues. Here the CDR3 DNA reads TGCGCCAGCAGCTTGGTACCCGGGGACCAAGAGACCCAGTACTTC. Protein: CASSLVPGDQETQYF.

The chain has TRBV19 and TRBJ1-5; D remains ambiguous. The CDR3 is 14 residues long. The V gene's germline CDR1 is LNHDA and CDR2 SQIVND (reference sequence). The ends were cut back, 6 bases at V and 4 bases at J, with 13 bases in the middle. CDR3 amino acids: CASSRGEGNQPQHF. DNA of the CDR3: TGTGCCAGTAGCCGTGGAGAAGGTAATCAGCCCCAGCATTTT.

V gene TRBV4-3 combines with J gene TRBJ2-3; 8 bases are shared with TRBD2. Germline V gene data show CDR1 as LGHNA and CDR2 as YSLEER. The CDR3 consists of 18 residues. Losses at the gene ends were 0 bases for V and 6 bases for J; bases not matched to a gene: 14. This CDR3 reads CASSQDLGSAGGWDTQYF. CDR3 DNA sequence: TGCGCCAGCAGCCAAGATCTAGGATCGGCGGGGGGTTGGGATACGCAGTATTTT.

This clone was observed a single time. This sequence joins TRBV6-1 and TRBJ1-4; 9 bases are shared with TRBD1. The CDR3 has 14 amino acids. The V and J ends lost 3 bases and 4 bases, in that order; junction bases with no gene match: 0. Germline loops: CDR1 MNHNS, CDR2 SASEGT. As DNA, the CDR3 is TGTGCCAGCAGTGAGGGACAGGGTAATGAAAAACTGTTTTTT. This gives the protein CASSEGQGNEKLFF.

This chain uses TRBV2 with TRBJ2-1, with D possibly being TRBD2 (6 bases). V was pared by 6 bases and J by 9 bases, with 18 bases between. The V gene's germline CDR1 is SNHLY and CDR2 FYNNEI. The CDR3 sequence is 14 residues long. DNA for the CDR3: TGTGCCAGCAGGACCGGGACTGGAGGGTCTGAGCAGTTCTTC. It translates to CASRTGTGGSEQFF.

This chain joins TRBV15 and TRBJ1-4, with D tentatively TRBD1 (6 bases). Germline CDR1 and CDR2: LNHNV and YYDKDF (reference sequence). Trimming pared 3 bases from V and 8 bases from J, leaving 10 bases between. CDR3 length: 13 amino acids. CDR3 in amino acids: CATSRDSGEKLFF. Here the CDR3 DNA reads TGTGCCACCAGCAGGGACAGCGGCGAAAAACTGTTTTTT.

The CDR3 reads CASSPPTAGRGTEAFF. DNA for the CDR3: TGTGCCAGCTCACCACCCACAGCGGGTCGAGGGACTGAAGCTTTCTTT. The V gene is TRBV18, the J gene TRBJ1-1; no firm D call. Trimming removed 0 bases at V and 5 bases at J, with 16 bases between. CDR3 length: 16 amino acids. Germline V gene data show CDR1 as KGHSH and CDR2 as LQKENI. Full variable domain (remainder filled in from reference TRBV18 and TRBJ1-1): NAGVMQNPRHLVRRRGQEARLRCSPMKGHSHVYWYRQLPEEGLKFMVYLQKENIIDESGMPKERFSAEFPKEGPSILRIQQVVRGDSAAYFCASSPPTAGRGTEAFFGQGTRLTVV.

The chain recombines TRBV9 with TRBJ2-7, with TRBD1 matching 11 bases. J lost 6 bases, V lost 0 bases, and 2 bases had no gene match. The CDR3 has 14 residues. Germline V gene sequence: CDR1 SGDLS, CDR2 YYNGEE. CDR3 DNA sequence: TGTGCCAGCAGCGTAGCTGGACAGGGGGCCGAGCAGTACTTC. Translation: CASSVAGQGAEQYF.

The genes are TRBV28 and TRBJ2-7; perhaps TRBD2 as D (6 bases). The CDR3 has 12 amino acids. The V gene's germline CDR1 is MDHEN and CDR2 SYDVKM. The V and J ends lost 8 bases and 1 base respectively, with 9 bases between them. The CDR3 spells CASSGGSYEQYF. DNA for the CDR3: TGTGCCAGCTCCGGGGGATCCTACGAGCAGTACTTC.

The chain carries TRBV7-3 and TRBJ2-6; no firm D call. Trimming removed 2 bases from V and 0 bases from J, with 8 bases in between. There are 16 residues in the CDR3. CDR1 is SGHTA, CDR2 FQGTGA, per germline. The CDR3 spells CASSLDSVSGANVLTF. CDR3 coding DNA: TGTGCCAGCAGCTTAGATTCCGTCTCTGGGGCCAACGTCCTGACTTTC.

The chain is built from TRBV5-1 and TRBJ1-1; perhaps TRBD1 as D (5 bases). CDR3 size: 13 residues. V lost 0 bases, J lost 8 bases, and 11 bases lay in between. Germline loops: CDR1 SGHRS, CDR2 YFSETQ. In DNA form, the CDR3 reads TGCGCCAGCAGCTTGGGAGGGGATCGGGAAGCTTTCTTT. Protein sequence: CASSLGGDREAFF.

This chain connects TRBV19 to TRBJ1-2, with 9 bases identical to TRBD1. CDR3 length equals 14 residues. V shed 5 bases, J shed 4 bases, and the junction held 5 bases outside the gene matches. Germline assignment: CDR1 LNHDA and CDR2 SQIVND (reference sequence). In DNA form, the CDR3 reads TGTGCCAGTAGTGAGACAGGGGGAGTCTATGGCTACACCTTC. Residues: CASSETGGVYGYTF.

J is TRBJ2-7 and V is TRBV28; D is uncertain. CDR3 size: 10 residues. The V end was cut by 10 bases, the J end by 4 bases, with 8 bases between. Germline loops: CDR1 MDHEN, CDR2 SYDVKM. The CDR3 DNA follows: TGTGCCACCACCGGGTACGAGCAGTACTTC. Encoded protein: CATTGYEQYF.

This clone was found once. V usage is TRBV19 and J usage is TRBJ1-1; D possibly corresponds to TRBD1 (5 bases). V shed 1 base and J shed 4 bases, with 10 bases lying between them. Germline V CDR1 and CDR2: LNHDA, SQIVND (reference sequence). The CDR3 has 14 amino acids. CDR3 in DNA: TGTGCCAGTAGTATAGTCAGGGAAGGCACTGAAGCTTTCTTT. This encodes CASSIVREGTEAFF. The full variable domain, with the rest looked up from reference TRBV19 and TRBJ1-1, is DGGITQSPKYLFRKEGQNVTLSCEQNLNHDAMYWYRQDPGQGLRLIYYSQIVNDFQKGDIAEGYSVSREKKESFPLTVTSAQKNPTAFYLCASSIVREGTEAFFGQGTRLTVV.

This CDR3 reads CAWSVGQPQETQYF. The CDR3 DNA follows: TGTGCCTGGAGTGTGGGGCAACCCCAAGAGACCCAGTACTTC. The chain has TRBV30 and TRBJ2-5, with D possibly TRBD1 on 5 matching bases. The germline gives CDR1 GTSNPN, CDR2 SVGIG (reference sequence). This CDR3 spans 14 amino acids. Trimming stripped 0 bases from V and 1 base from J, with 9 bases between.

In DNA, the CDR3 is TGTGCCAGTAATCTAGCGAACTCCTACGAGCAGTACTTC. This translates into CASNLANSYEQYF. The gene calls are TRBV28 and TRBJ2-7, with D possibly TRBD2 on 6 matching bases. This CDR3 region has 13 residues. Germline-derived CDR1 and CDR2 are MDHEN and SYDVKM. V lost 9 bases and J 0 bases, leaving 12 bases between the germline ends. The whole variable domain, filled in from reference TRBV28 and TRBJ2-7, reads DVKVTQSSRYLVKRTGEKVFLECVQDMDHENMFWYRQDPGLGLRLIYFSYDVKMKEKGDIPEGYSVSREKKERFSLILESASTNQTSMYLCASNLANSYEQYFGPGTRLTVT.

V is TRBV13 and J is TRBJ1-1; no firm D call. The V end was cut by 3 bases, the J end by 5 bases, with 10 bases between. The CDR3 spans 13 residues. Looked up from germline, CDR1 is PRHDT and CDR2 is FYEKMQ (reference sequence). In DNA form, the CDR3 reads TGTGCCAGCAGCTTGAACATAATAACTGAAGCTTTCTTT. Translating gives CASSLNIITEAFF.